Reported below is one TCR beta chain. Its antigen remains unknown. The data belong to a study of T-cell memory formation after mild COVID-19. Whole-study findings and limits: Unconfirmed was the SARS-CoV-2 specificity of second-wave clones that peaked on day 37.

V lost 3 bases and J lost 2, with 18 bases in between. The CDR3 is 16 amino acids. The germline gives CDR1 SGDLS, CDR2 YYNGEE. One entry per CDR3 protein results from TCRdb running MiXCR on the 5' RACE reads. The sample carries more than 450,000 distinct CDR3 sequences, more than 15% recorded once. This clonotype originated in an adult woman who had mild COVID-19 (a few samples of this study predate the infection). Cell type and time point are not known. The sample comprised PBMCs or a T cell subset sorted from them (not recorded which). This sequence joins TRBV9 and TRBJ2-7; D perhaps matches TRBD1 (6 bases). CDR3 in amino acids: CASSAGLTGSTYEQYF. The CDR3 DNA reads as TGTGCCAGCAGCGCGGGCCTCACAGGGTCCACCTACGAGCAGTACTTC.